This T cell receptor beta chain appears in the sequencing data of a study of cytomegalovirus exposure and HLA in healthy donors (dated by TCRdb to the late 2010s). About the full investigation: A later analysis indicated that the roughly 130 validation repertoires were generated on the platform also employed for the roughly 650 repertoires of the first cohort. The study was designed to test whether signatures of past pathogen exposure could be identified by cataloging public T cell receptors. Along with the approximately 700-subject first cohort, a separate validation cohort of over a hundred different subjects was used. High-throughput TCR immunosequencing, statistical association of individual TCRs with disease status, and machine learning were combined to predict cytomegalovirus infection status.

The donors were included in the validation cohort of over a hundred subjects, a group kept apart from the roughly 610-subject first cohort. From the cysteine through the phenylalanine, the CDR3 covers 15 amino acids. Just CDR3 DNA is preserved here, 45 bases in frame from base 1. V lost 2 bases and J lost 2 bases; the stretch between them is 12 bases long. The germline V gene yields SGHRS for CDR1 and YFSETQ for CDR2. As to this clone: Its antigen target is currently unknown. It has no much larger one-base neighbor in the sample; base qualities were not kept.

The library was obtained by the immunoSEQ multiplex PCR assay. Per the authors' processing: A statistical classification framework was built for diagnosing cytomegalovirus status from the catalog of TCR beta chain sequences. This immuneACCESS table, as held by TCRdb, lists in-frame sequences with V and J called but not all clones. Of the missing ones, under half trace to an unresolved V gene in checked studies; the others have no known cause. For V, J and clone size, that table is used; D and trimming come from the DNA. This sample has tens of thousands of clones in its table, and around 94% of those were observed once. The top ten clones comprise around 1.9% of the sample. Summary of the overall study and its limitations: While some public TCRs were present in many individuals, most TCR sequences turned up only very rarely across donors. A total of 164 TCR beta chains were listed by the study as associated with cytomegalovirus. All 120 repertoires were used to score co-occurrence in the validation cohort in a later analysis, because that analysis had no HLA typing for the cohort. Cytomegalovirus status was reported to be diagnosed by the classifier with high specificity and sensitivity in both the original and validation cohorts. According to the authors, the approach could potentially be generalized to other disease states and immunological phenotypes. Subsequent analysis determined that TCRs grouped into clusters in the first cohort also showed a tendency toward co-occurrence across the 120 or so validation repertoires, and roughly 94% of cluster scores exceeded 0. In vitro tests confirmed that a few of the cytomegalovirus-associated TCR beta chains recognize cytomegalovirus antigens.

Sequences were obtained from PBMCs. This TCR derives from a young woman in good health and CMV-seropositive. The V and J genes are TRBV5-1 and TRBJ2-3; the D gene is possibly TRBD2, with 6 bases matching. The DNA is TGCGCCAGCAGCTTCGGGACTGGGAACACAGATACGCAGTATTTT. Its translation is CASSFGTGNTDTQYF.